The sequence of this T cell receptor beta chain was determined in a study of CD8 T cells in ankylosing spondylitis. Regarding the study as a whole: Several highly homologous variants made up a TCR beta motif that seemed to typify ankylosing spondylitis blood. Researchers reportedly found disease-linked clones significantly enriched in matched ankylosing spondylitis synovial fluid.

This CDR3 contains 11 residues. Germline values: CDR1 SGHRS, CDR2 YFSETQ. V lost 1 base and J 8 bases, leaving 4 bases between the germline ends. The TCR beta libraries were generated through quantitative 5'-RACE incorporating molecular barcodes. TCRdb ran MiXCR on the 5' RACE reads and lists one entry per CDR3 protein. The sample has approximately 220,000 distinct CDR3 sequences; roughly 26% are singletons. This clonotype has a count of ten or more. Its matching antigen is unknown. The gene calls are TRBV5-1 and TRBJ2-1; D is ambiguous. The receptor's source is a male donor with ankylosing spondylitis or in good health (not recorded which). Sequencing was performed on blood, either unsorted or a sorted T cell fraction (not recorded which). This CDR3 is CASSLNDEQFF. CDR3 sequence (DNA): TGCGCCAGCAGCTTGAACGATGAGCAGTTCTTC.